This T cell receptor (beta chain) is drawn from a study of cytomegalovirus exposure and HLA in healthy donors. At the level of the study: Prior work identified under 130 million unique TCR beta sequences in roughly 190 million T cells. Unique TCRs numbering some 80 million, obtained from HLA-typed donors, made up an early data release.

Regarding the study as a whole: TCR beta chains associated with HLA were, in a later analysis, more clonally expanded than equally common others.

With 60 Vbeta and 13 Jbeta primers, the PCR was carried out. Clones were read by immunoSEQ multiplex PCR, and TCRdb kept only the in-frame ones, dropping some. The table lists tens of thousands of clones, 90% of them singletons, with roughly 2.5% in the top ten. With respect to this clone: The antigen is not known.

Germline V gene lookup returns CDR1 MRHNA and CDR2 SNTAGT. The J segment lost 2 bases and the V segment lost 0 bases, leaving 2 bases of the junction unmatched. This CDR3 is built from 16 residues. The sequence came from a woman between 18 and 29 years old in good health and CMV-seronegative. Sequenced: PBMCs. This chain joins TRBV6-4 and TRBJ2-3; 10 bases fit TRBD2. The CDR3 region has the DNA TGTGCCAGCAGTGACTCGACTAGCGGGCACACAGATACGCAGTATTTT. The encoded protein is CASSDSTSGHTDTQYF.